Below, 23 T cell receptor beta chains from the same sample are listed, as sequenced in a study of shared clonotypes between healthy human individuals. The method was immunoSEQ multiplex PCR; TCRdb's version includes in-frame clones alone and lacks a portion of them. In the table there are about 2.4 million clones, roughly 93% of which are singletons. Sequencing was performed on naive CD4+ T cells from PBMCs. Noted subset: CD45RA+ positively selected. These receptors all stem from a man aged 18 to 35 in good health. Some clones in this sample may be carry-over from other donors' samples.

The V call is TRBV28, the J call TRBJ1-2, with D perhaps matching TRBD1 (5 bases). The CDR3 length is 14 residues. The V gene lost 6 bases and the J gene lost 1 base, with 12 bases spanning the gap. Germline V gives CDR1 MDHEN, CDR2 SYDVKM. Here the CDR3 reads CASSYSGFNYGYTF. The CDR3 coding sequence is TGTGCCAGCAGCTACTCAGGGTTTAACTATGGCTACACCTTC.

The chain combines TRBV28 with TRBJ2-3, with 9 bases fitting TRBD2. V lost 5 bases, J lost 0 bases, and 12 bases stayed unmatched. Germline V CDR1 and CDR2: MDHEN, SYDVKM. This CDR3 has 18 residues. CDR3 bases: TGTGCCAGCAGTCCAGCGGGGGGTACGAGACCTAGCACAGATACGCAGTATTTT. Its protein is CASSPAGGTRPSTDTQYF.

CDR3 sequence (DNA): TGTGCCAGCAGCGGCCCCCCTTTGGATGAGCAGTTCTTC. This sequence encodes CASSGPPLDEQFF. The chain couples TRBV28 to TRBJ2-1; D is ambiguous. Germline V gene sequence: CDR1 MDHEN, CDR2 SYDVKM. V lost 6 bases to trimming and J lost 8 bases, with 14 bases between them. The CDR3 is 13 amino acids.

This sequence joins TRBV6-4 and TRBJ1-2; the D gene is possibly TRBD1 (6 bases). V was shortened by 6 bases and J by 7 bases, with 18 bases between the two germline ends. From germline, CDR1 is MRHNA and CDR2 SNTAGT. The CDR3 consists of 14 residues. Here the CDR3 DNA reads TGTGCCAGCAGCCCACAGGGAGGGTTGGGTGGCTACACCTTC. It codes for CASSPQGGLGGYTF.

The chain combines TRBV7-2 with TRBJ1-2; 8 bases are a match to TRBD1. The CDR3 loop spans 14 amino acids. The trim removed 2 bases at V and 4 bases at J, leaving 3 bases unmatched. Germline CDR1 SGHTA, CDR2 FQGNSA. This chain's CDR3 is CASSLKDRGYGYTF. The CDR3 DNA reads TGTGCCAGCAGCTTAAAAGACAGGGGCTATGGCTACACCTTC.

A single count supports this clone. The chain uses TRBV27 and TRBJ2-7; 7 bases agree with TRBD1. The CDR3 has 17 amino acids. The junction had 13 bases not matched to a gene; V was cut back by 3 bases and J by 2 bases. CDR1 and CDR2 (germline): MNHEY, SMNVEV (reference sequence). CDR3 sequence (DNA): TGTGCCAGCAGTTTTAGGGCAGGTACTACAGGGGCCTACGAGCAGTACTTC. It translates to CASSFRAGTTGAYEQYF.

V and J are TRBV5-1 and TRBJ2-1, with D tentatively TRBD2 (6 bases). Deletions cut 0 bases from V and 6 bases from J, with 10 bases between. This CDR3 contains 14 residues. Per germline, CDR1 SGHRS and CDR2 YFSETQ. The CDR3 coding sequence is TGCGCCAGCAGCTTGGTGGTTAGCGGCAATGAGCAGTTCTTC. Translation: CASSLVVSGNEQFF.

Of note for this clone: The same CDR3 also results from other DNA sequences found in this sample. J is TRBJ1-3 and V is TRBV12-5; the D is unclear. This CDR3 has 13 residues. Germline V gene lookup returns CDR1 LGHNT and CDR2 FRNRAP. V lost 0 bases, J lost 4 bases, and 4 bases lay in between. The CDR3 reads CASGLVGGNTIYF. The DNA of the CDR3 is TGTGCTAGTGGTTTGGTTGGGGGAAACACCATATATTTT.

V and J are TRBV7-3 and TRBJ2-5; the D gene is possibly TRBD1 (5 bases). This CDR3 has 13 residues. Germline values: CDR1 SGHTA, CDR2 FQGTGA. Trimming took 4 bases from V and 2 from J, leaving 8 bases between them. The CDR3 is CASSWGVQETQYF. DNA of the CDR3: TGTGCCAGCAGCTGGGGCGTACAAGAGACCCAGTACTTC.

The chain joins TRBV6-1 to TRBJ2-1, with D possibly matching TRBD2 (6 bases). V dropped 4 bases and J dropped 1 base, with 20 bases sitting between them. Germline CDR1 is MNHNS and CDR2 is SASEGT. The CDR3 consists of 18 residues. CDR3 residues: CASSVTGRLGGSYNEQFF. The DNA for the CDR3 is TGTGCCAGCAGTGTCACCGGAAGACTAGGCGGTTCCTACAATGAGCAGTTCTTC.

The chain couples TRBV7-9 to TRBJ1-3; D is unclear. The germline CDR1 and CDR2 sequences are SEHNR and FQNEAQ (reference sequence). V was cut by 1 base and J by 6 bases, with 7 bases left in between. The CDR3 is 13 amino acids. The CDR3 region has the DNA TGTGCCAGCAGCTTAGATGGCTTAAACACCATATATTTT. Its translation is CASSLDGLNTIYF.

The CDR3 DNA reads as TGTGCCAGCAGCTTGGGGACTAGCGAGTACAATGAGCAGTTCTTC. This codes for CASSLGTSEYNEQFF. V is TRBV7-3 and J is TRBJ2-1, with TRBD2 matching over 10 bases. With V trimmed by 3 bases and J by 4 bases, 3 bases remained unmatched. Germline V CDR1 and CDR2: SGHTA, FQGTGA. This CDR3 is built from 15 residues.

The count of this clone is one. The CDR3 sequence is CAITQGSHEQYF. Written as DNA, the CDR3 is TGTGCCATTACACAGGGGTCCCACGAGCAGTACTTC. This chain joins TRBV28 and TRBJ2-7; the match to TRBD1 covers 7 bases. The CDR3 totals 12 residues. V shed 10 bases and J 5 bases; nucleotides not matched to a gene: 8. CDR1 and CDR2 from the germline V gene are MDHEN and SYDVKM.

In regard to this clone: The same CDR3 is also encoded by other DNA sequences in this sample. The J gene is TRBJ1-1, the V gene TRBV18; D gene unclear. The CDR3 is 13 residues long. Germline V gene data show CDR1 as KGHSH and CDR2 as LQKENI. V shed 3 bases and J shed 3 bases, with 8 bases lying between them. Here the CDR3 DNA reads TGTGCCAGCTCACCCGGCCGGGACACTGAAGCTTTCTTT. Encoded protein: CASSPGRDTEAFF.

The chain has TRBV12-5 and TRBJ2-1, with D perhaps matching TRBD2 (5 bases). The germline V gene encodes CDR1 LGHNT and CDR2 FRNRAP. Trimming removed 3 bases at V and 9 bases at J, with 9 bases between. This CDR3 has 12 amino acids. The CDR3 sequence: CASGFSESEQFF. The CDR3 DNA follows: TGTGCTAGTGGTTTTAGCGAATCTGAGCAGTTCTTC.

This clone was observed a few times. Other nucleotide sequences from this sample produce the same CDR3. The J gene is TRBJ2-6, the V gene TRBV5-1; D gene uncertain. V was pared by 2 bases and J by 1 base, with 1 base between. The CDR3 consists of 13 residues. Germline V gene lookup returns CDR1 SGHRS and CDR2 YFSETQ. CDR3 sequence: CASSLSGANVLTF. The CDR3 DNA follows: TGCGCCAGCAGCTTATCTGGGGCCAACGTCCTGACTTTC.

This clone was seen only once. The CDR3, as DNA: TGTGCCAGTAGTCCGAAAACGACAGGGGTTAGCCGCGGCTACACCTTC. Translating gives CASSPKTTGVSRGYTF. The chain links TRBV19 to TRBJ1-2; 8 bases agree with TRBD1. This CDR3 is 16 amino acids long. Per germline, CDR1 LNHDA and CDR2 SQIVND (reference sequence). The junction had 16 bases not matched to a gene; V was cut back by 5 bases and J by 8 bases. The full variable domain, in which reference TRBV19 and TRBJ1-2 provide the parts outside the CDR3, is DGGITQSPKYLFRKEGQNVTLSCEQNLNHDAMYWYRQDPGQGLRLIYYSQIVNDFQKGDIAEGYSVSREKKESFPLTVTSAQKNPTAFYLCASSPKTTGVSRGYTFGSGTRLTVV.

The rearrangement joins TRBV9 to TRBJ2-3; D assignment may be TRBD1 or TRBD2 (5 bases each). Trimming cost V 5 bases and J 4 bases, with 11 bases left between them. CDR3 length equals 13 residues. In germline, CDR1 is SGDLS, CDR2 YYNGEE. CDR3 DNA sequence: TGTGCCAGCAGTCACCGGGACGCAGATACGCAGTATTTT. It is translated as CASSHRDADTQYF.

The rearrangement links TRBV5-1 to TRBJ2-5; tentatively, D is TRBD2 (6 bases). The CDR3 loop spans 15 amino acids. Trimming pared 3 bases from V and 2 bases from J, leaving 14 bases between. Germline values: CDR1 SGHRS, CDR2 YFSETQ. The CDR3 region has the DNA TGCGCCAGCAGCTCGGGGAGCGGGCCACAAGAGACCCAGTACTTC. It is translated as CASSSGSGPQETQYF.

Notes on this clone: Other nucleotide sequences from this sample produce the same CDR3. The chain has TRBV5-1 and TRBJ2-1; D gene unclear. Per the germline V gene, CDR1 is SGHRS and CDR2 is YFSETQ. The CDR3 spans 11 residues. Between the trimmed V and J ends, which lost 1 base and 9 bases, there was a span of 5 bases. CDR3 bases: TGCGCCAGCAGCTTGAACGGTGAGCAGTTCTTC. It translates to CASSLNGEQFF.

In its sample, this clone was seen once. CDR3 bases: TGTGCCAGCAGTCCAGTCAGCGGGAGACAAGAGACCCAGTACTTC. Translated: CASSPVSGRQETQYF. This rearrangement joins TRBV7-3 to TRBJ2-5; TRBD2 matches at 8 bases. CDR3 length equals 15 residues. Trimming removed 6 bases from V and 2 bases from J; junction bases left unmatched: 8. Germline V gives CDR1 SGHTA, CDR2 FQGTGA.

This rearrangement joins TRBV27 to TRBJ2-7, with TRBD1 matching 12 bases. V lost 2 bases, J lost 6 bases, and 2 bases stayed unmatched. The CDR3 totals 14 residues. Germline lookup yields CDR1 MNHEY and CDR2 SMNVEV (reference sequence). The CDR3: CASSLRDRGLEQYF. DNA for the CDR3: TGTGCCAGCAGTTTAAGGGACAGGGGGCTCGAGCAGTACTTC.

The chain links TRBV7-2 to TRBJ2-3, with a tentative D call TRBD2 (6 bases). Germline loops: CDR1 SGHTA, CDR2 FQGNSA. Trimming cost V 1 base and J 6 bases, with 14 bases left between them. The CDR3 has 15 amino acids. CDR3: CASSLGRALWDTQYF. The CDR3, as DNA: TGTGCCAGCAGCTTAGGGAGGGCCCTTTGGGATACGCAGTATTTT.